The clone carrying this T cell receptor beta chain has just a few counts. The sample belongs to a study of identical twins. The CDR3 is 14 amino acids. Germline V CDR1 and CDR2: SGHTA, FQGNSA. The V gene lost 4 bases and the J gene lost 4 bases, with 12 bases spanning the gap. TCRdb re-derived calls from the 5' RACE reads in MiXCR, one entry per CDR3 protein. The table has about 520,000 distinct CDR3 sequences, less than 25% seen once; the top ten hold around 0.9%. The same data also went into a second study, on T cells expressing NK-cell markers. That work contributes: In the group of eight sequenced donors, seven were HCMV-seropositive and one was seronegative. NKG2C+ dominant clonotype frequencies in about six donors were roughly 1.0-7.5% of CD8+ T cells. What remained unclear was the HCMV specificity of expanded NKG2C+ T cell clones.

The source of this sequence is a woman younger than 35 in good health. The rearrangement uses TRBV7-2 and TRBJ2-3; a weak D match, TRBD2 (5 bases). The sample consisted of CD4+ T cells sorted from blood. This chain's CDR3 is CASSSPRGADTQYF. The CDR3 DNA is TGTGCCAGCAGCTCCCCCCGGGGTGCAGATACGCAGTATTTT.